Presented here are 15 T cell receptor beta chains from one specimen sequenced in a study of glioma-infiltrating T cells. Using RNA template, CDR3s of TCR alpha and beta were amplified with iRepertoire arm-PCR. TCRdb used MiXCR to reprocess the multiplex PCR reads, holding one entry per CDR3 protein. Among about 190,000 distinct CDR3 sequences, 32% were seen once, and the ten largest hold around 20%. The material sequenced was glioma tissue, nonneoplastic brain tissue, or PBMCs (not recorded which). Receptors originate from a human donor with low-grade glioma or glioblastoma, undergoing nonglioma brain surgery, or in good health (not recorded which).

The CDR3 DNA follows: TGTGCCAGTATGGACCTTGATTTCTCTGGAAACACCATATATTTT. Encoded protein: CASMDLDFSGNTIYF. V and J are TRBV28 and TRBJ1-3; D call uncertain. This CDR3 comprises 15 residues. Germline V lookup: CDR1 MDHEN, CDR2 SYDVKM. The V end was cut by 9 bases, the J end by 0 bases, with 15 bases between.

This clonotype was picked up many times. The chain is built from TRBV6-2 or TRBV6-3 and TRBJ2-7; 9 bases match TRBD1. Germline V gene lookup returns CDR1 MNHEY and CDR2 SVGEGT. The V gene end was trimmed by 2 bases and the J gene end by 3 bases; junction bases not matched to a gene: 5. CDR3 length: 15 amino acids. CDR3 region: CASSYVRTGDYEQYF. CDR3 bases: TGTGCCAGCAGTTACGTTCGGACAGGGGACTACGAGCAGTACTTC.

The chain couples TRBV28 to TRBJ1-2, with unresolved D. CDR1 MDHEN and CDR2 SYDVKM come from the germline V gene. V lost 9 bases, J lost 5 bases, and 10 bases lay in between. The CDR3 extends over 11 amino acids. CDR3 residues: CARRESYGYTF. Here the CDR3 DNA reads TGTGCCAGAAGGGAGAGTTATGGCTACACCTTC.

This clonotype was detected ten times or more. The chain is built from TRBV6-2 or TRBV6-3 and TRBJ2-3; D is unresolved. This CDR3 has 14 residues. Germline CDR1 is MNHEY and CDR2 is SVGEGT. V lost 0 bases to trimming and J lost 4 bases, with 8 bases between them. The CDR3 coding sequence is TGTGCCAGCAGTTACTCTGGTCTGTCAGATACGCAGTATTTT. It specifies CASSYSGLSDTQYF.

The genes are TRBV5-1 and TRBJ2-1; 7 bases align to TRBD2. Germline assignment: CDR1 SGHRS and CDR2 YFSETQ. The V and J ends lost 6 bases and 7 bases, in that order; junction bases with no gene match: 22. The CDR3 length is 18 residues. As DNA, the CDR3 is TGCGCCAGCAATAAAGACCGACTAGCAGGAGGGCCGGGGAATGAGCAGTTCTTC. Residues: CASNKDRLAGGPGNEQFF.

This clonotype has ten or more counts. V is TRBV10-3 and J is TRBJ2-5; D uncertain. V lost 0 bases, J lost 5 bases, and 10 bases lay in between. CDR1 ENHRY and CDR2 SYGVKD come from the germline V gene. This CDR3 region has 14 residues. Here the CDR3 DNA reads TGTGCCATCAGTGAGTCGCTAAATCTCGAGACCCAGTACTTC. This sequence encodes CAISESLNLETQYF.

The chain couples TRBV10-3 to TRBJ1-4; D gene unclear. In germline, CDR1 is ENHRY, CDR2 SYGVKD. The CDR3 has 15 amino acids. Between the trimmed V and J ends, which lost 4 bases and 4 bases, there was a span of 13 bases. The CDR3 DNA reads TGTGCCATCAGTGCGGCATTTGGACTTAATGAAAAACTGTTTTTT. It is translated as CAISAAFGLNEKLFF.

The chain is built from TRBV25-1 and TRBJ2-1; TRBD2 is a possible D gene (6 bases). Deletions cut 5 bases from V and 2 bases from J, with 19 bases between. The CDR3 covers 17 residues. Germline CDR1 MGHDK, CDR2 SYGVNS. The CDR3 DNA sequence: TGTGCCAGCAGTCATACACTAGCTCGGGACCCCTACAATGAGCAGTTCTTC. This translates into CASSHTLARDPYNEQFF.

In this sample, this clonotype turned up many times. This sequence joins TRBV20-1 and TRBJ1-2; 12 bases are a match to TRBD1. V lost 3 bases and J lost 8; bases outside the gene matches: 19. Germline assignment: CDR1 DFQATT and CDR2 SNEGSKA (reference sequence). The CDR3 has 18 amino acids. The DNA for the CDR3 is TGCAGTGCTAGTCGGGGGGCGGGACAGGGGGCCTTGGTGGAAGGCTACACCTTC. This gives the protein CSASRGAGQGALVEGYTF.

Concerning this clonotype itself: A much bigger clone sits one base away, suggesting this may be a read error. This chain connects TRBV28 to TRBJ2-3; 7 bases fit TRBD1. From germline, CDR1 is MDHEN and CDR2 SYDVKM. The CDR3 contains 14 residues. The trim removed 10 bases at V and 4 bases at J, leaving 11 bases unmatched. CDR3 nucleotide sequence: TGTGCCACCAAAGTGGGGCAGGGGGCAGATACGCAGTATTTT. Its translation is CATKVGQGADTQYF.

Here the CDR3 DNA reads TGCGCCAGCAGCCAAGTTCAGGGAGGCCAGTTCACAGATACGCAGTATTTT. This gives the protein CASSQVQGGQFTDTQYF. The J gene is TRBJ2-3, the V gene TRBV4-1; the D gene is possibly TRBD2 (6 bases). CDR3 size: 17 residues. CDR1 and CDR2 from the germline V gene are MGHRA and YSYEKL. V was clipped by 1 base and J by 2 bases, with 16 bases between them.

This clonotype was seen at least ten times. V usage is TRBV6-5 and J usage is TRBJ1-2, with 8 bases identical to TRBD1. V lost 0 bases and J lost 4; bases outside the gene matches: 7. The length of the CDR3 is 16 residues. Per germline, CDR1 MNHEY and CDR2 SVGAGI. The CDR3: CASSYSTGAFSYGYTF. The CDR3 DNA reads TGTGCCAGCAGTTACTCGACAGGGGCCTTTTCCTATGGCTACACCTTC.

This clonotype appeared many times. The rearrangement uses TRBV29-1 and TRBJ2-1; D is possibly TRBD1 (6 bases). The germline gives CDR1 SQVTM, CDR2 ANQGSEA. The V gene lost 6 bases and the J gene lost 7 bases, with 16 bases spanning the gap. The CDR3 consists of 13 residues. The CDR3 DNA sequence: TGCAGCGTGGGGGCGTACAGGGCAAATGAGCAGTTCTTC. Amino acid sequence: CSVGAYRANEQFF.

This chain uses TRBV19 with TRBJ2-1; D possibly uses TRBD1 or TRBD2 (5 bases each). This CDR3 has 13 residues. The germline V gene encodes CDR1 LNHDA and CDR2 SQIVND (reference sequence). V lost 0 bases and J lost 9, with 9 bases in between. The CDR3, as DNA: TGTGCCAGTAGTATAGAGGGACGAGTTGAGCAGTTCTTC. Translating gives CASSIEGRVEQFF. Combining the CDR3 with reference TRBV19 and TRBJ2-1 gives the whole variable domain DGGITQSPKYLFRKEGQNVTLSCEQNLNHDAMYWYRQDPGQGLRLIYYSQIVNDFQKGDIAEGYSVSREKKESFPLTVTSAQKNPTAFYLCASSIEGRVEQFFGPGTRLTVL.

A note on this clonotype: A clone one base away is much larger, so this may be a read error. The V and J genes are TRBV2 and TRBJ2-7, with D possibly called TRBD1 or TRBD2 (7 bases each). Germline values: CDR1 SNHLY, CDR2 FYNNEI. The CDR3 covers 13 residues. Trimming left V 10 bases short and J 1 base short, with 14 bases between. This CDR3 is CATGGLSSYEQYF. CDR3 coding DNA: TGTGCCACAGGGGGACTATCGTCCTACGAGCAGTACTTC.